The sequence of this T cell receptor (beta chain) was determined in a study of blood T cell repertoires in COVID-19. Study-level background: Samples of COVID-19 (acute and convalescent) were obtained from the United States, Italy and Spain.

Generated by immunoSEQ multiplex PCR, the TCRdb table keeps only in-frame clones and is missing some. Among 250,000 to 350,000 clones listed, around nine tenths were seen once. CDR3 length equals 15 residues. With V trimmed by 5 bases and J by 4 bases, 8 bases remained unmatched. From germline, CDR1 is SGHTA and CDR2 FQGNSA. The chain recombines TRBV7-2 with TRBJ1-5, with 7 bases that match TRBD1. The sequenced sample consisted of PBMCs or T cells enriched from blood (not recorded which). The source of this sequence is a man in his 60s who had recovered from COVID-19. CDR3 DNA: TGTGCCAGCAGCCTCACAGGGGTAAGGAATCAGCCCCAGCATTTT. It yields the protein CASSLTGVRNQPQHF.